Each of the 5 T cell receptor beta chains below was sequenced from the same sample in a study of blood T cells in healthy people across ages. Primed by a sample-barcoded 5' primer and a J-beta primer mix, a second PCR proceeded for about 7 to 11 cycles. TCRdb used MiXCR to reprocess the 5' RACE reads, holding one entry per CDR3 protein. Here the sample spans hundreds of thousands of distinct CDR3 sequences, 49% being singletons. Sequenced sample: blood. These receptors originate from a woman aged 60-70 years in good health.

The chain recombines TRBV3-1 with TRBJ2-6; the D is unclear. This CDR3 has 14 residues. V was clipped by 3 bases and J by 1 base, with 4 bases between them. CDR1 and CDR2 from the germline V gene are LGHDT and YNNKEL (reference sequence). CDR3 nucleotides: TGTGCCAGCAGCCAGCGATCTGGGGCCAACGTCCTGACTTTC. Translation: CASSQRSGANVLTF. Full variable domain (outside the CDR3, taken from reference TRBV3-1 and TRBJ2-6): DTAVSQTPKYLVTQMGNDKSIKCEQNLGHDTMYWYKQDSKKFLKIMFSYNNKELIINETVPNRFSPKSPDKAHLNLHINSLELGDSAVYFCASSQRSGANVLTFGAGSRLTVL.

The chain has TRBV7-2 and TRBJ2-5; 10 positions agree with TRBD1. The J call could be wrong; TRBJ2-7 is a better fit for the DNA end. CDR1 is SGHTA and CDR2 is FQGNSA in the germline V gene. The CDR3 has 15 amino acids. CDR3: CASSEGQGIGYEQYF. DNA of the CDR3: TGTGCCAGCAGCGAGGGACAGGGGATCGGGTACGAGCAGTACTTC.

The rearrangement links TRBV27 to TRBJ2-1; 9 bases map to TRBD2. The V and J ends lost 3 bases and 5 bases, in that order; junction bases with no gene match: 2. The CDR3 has 14 amino acids. Germline V gene sequence: CDR1 MNHEY, CDR2 SMNVEV (reference sequence). The DNA for the CDR3 is TGTGCCAGCAGTTTCAGCGGGGGGAACAATGAGCAGTTCTTC. This encodes CASSFSGGNNEQFF.

The chain employs TRBV28 and TRBJ2-3, with TRBD2 identical over 7 bases. This CDR3 contains 13 residues. With 8 bases clipped from V and 2 bases from J, the junction kept 4 bases outside the gene matches. The germline CDR1 and CDR2 sequences are MDHEN and SYDVKM. For the CDR3, the DNA is TGTGCCAGCCTACGGGGGGTCACAGATACGCAGTATTTT. Translation: CASLRGVTDTQYF. Full variable domain (remainder filled in from reference TRBV28 and TRBJ2-3): DVKVTQSSRYLVKRTGEKVFLECVQDMDHENMFWYRQDPGLGLRLIYFSYDVKMKEKGDIPEGYSVSREKKERFSLILESASTNQTSMYLCASLRGVTDTQYFGPGTRLTVL.

The rearrangement uses TRBV7-6 and TRBJ2-4; D might be TRBD2 (7 bases). Germline CDR1 reads SGHVS; CDR2 reads FNYEAQ. The CDR3 covers 16 residues. The V end lost 1 base, the J end lost 3 bases, and 13 bases lay between the germline ends. The CDR3 region is CASSLEGGGIKNIQYF. The CDR3 DNA follows: TGTGCCAGCAGCTTAGAGGGGGGAGGGATCAAAAACATTCAGTACTTC.